This T cell receptor (beta chain) came from a study of radiation and T cells in renal cell carcinoma. Broader study findings: From baseline, blood top tumor clonotypes peaked at 2 weeks post-radiation.

Of note for this clone: What it binds is unknown.

As for time point: baseline pretreatment blood. Treatment in this sample: 15 Gy SBRT to primary tumor, nephrectomy 4 weeks later. Serial blood draws occurred at baseline and 2 and 4 weeks post-SBRT. TCRdb's copy holds only in-frame clones and misses some; the assay was immunoSEQ multiplex PCR. The sample has some 140,000 clones, 70% to 90% seen once. The sequence was obtained from a woman in her forties or fifties with renal cell carcinoma. This sample comprised blood, obtained from a patient whose treatment included radiotherapy and nephrectomy.

The CDR3 is CASSIGGLAGTDTQYF. CDR3 nucleotide sequence: TGTGCCAGTAGTATAGGGGGGCTAGCTGGCACAGATACGCAGTATTTT. The chain carries TRBV19 and TRBJ2-3; D is possibly TRBD1 (6 bases). Trimming removed 1 base from V and 1 base from J, with 12 bases in between. The CDR3 is made up of 16 amino acids. Germline values: CDR1 LNHDA, CDR2 SQIVND (reference sequence). The complete variable domain, with remaining parts taken from reference TRBV19 and TRBJ2-3, reads DGGITQSPKYLFRKEGQNVTLSCEQNLNHDAMYWYRQDPGQGLRLIYYSQIVNDFQKGDIAEGYSVSREKKESFPLTVTSAQKNPTAFYLCASSIGGLAGTDTQYFGPGTRLTVL.